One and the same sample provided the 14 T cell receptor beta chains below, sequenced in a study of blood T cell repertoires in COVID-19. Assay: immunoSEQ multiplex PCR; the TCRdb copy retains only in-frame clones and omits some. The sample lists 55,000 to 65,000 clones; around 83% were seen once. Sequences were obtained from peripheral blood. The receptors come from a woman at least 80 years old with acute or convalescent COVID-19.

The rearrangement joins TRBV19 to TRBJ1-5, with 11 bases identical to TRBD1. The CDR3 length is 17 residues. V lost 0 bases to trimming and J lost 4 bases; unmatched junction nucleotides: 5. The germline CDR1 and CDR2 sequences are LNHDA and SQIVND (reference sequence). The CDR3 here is CASSIDRGTGGNQPQHF. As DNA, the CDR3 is TGTGCCAGTAGTATAGATCGAGGGACAGGGGGAAATCAGCCCCAGCATTTT.

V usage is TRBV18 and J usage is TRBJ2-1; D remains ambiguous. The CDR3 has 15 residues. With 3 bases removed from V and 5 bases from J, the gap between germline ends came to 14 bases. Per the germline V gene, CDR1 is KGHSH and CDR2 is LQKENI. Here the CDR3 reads CASSPIPVEDNEQFF. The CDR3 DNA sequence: TGTGCCAGCTCACCGATCCCAGTAGAGGACAATGAGCAGTTCTTC.

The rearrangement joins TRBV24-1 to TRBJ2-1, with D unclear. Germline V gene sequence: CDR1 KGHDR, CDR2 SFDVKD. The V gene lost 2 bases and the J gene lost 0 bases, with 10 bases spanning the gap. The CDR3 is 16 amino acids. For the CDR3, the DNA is TGTGCCACCAGTGATTGGAACAGCAGCTCCTACAATGAGCAGTTCTTC. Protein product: CATSDWNSSSYNEQFF.

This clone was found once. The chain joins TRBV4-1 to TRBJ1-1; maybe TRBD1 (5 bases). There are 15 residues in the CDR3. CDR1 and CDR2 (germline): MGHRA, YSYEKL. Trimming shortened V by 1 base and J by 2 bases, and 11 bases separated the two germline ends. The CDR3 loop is CASSQVSGLNTEAFF. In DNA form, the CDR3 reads TGCGCCAGCAGCCAAGTATCAGGGCTCAACACTGAAGCTTTCTTT.

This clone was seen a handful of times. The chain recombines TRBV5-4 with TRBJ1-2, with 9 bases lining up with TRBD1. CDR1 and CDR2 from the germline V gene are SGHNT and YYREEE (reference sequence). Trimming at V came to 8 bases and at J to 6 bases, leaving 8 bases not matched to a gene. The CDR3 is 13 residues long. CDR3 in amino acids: CASKTGTGNGYTF. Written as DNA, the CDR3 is TGTGCCAGTAAGACCGGGACAGGGAATGGCTACACCTTC.

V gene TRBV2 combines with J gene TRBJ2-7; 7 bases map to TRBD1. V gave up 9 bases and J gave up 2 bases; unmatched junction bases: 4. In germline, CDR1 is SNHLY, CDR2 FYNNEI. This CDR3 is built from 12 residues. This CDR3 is CASRQGTYEQYF. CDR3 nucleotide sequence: TGTGCCAGTAGACAGGGCACCTACGAGCAGTACTTC.

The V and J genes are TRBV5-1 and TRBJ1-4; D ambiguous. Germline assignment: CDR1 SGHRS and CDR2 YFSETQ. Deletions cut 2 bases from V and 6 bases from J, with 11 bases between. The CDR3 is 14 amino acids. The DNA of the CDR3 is TGCGCCAGCAGCTTTGAGGGATCGGATGAAAAACTGTTTTTT. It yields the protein CASSFEGSDEKLFF. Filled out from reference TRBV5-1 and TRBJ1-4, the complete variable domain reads KAGVTQTPRYLIKTRGQQVTLSCSPISGHRSVSWYQQTPGQGLQFLFEYFSETQRNKGNFPGRFSGRQFSNSRSEMNVSTLELGDSALYLCASSFEGSDEKLFFGSGTQLSVL.

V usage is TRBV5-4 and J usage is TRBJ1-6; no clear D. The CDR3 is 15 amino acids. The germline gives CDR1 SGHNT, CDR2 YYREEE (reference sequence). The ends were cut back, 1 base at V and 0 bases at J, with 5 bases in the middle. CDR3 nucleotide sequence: TGTGCCAGCAGCTTGTGGAGCTCCTATAATTCACCCCTCCACTTT. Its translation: CASSLWSSYNSPLHF.

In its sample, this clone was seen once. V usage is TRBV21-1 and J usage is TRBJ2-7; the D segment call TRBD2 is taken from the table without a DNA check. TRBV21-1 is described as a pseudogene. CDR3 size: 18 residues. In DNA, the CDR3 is TGTGCCAGCAGCGCCCTGGGGACTAGCGGGAGAAAAACCTACGAGCAGTACTTC. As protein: CASSALGTSGRKTYEQYF.

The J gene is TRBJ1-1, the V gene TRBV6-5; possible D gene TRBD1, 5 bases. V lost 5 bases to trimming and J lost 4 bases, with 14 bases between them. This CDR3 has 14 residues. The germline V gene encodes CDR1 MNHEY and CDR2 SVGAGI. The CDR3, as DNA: TGTGCCAGCAGTCCCCTGGGGGGTCCCACTGAAGCTTTCTTT. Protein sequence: CASSPLGGPTEAFF.

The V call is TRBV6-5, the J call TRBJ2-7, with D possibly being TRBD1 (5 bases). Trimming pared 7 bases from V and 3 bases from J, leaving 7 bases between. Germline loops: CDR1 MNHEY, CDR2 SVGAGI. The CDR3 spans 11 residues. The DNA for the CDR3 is TGTGCCAGCAATAGGGGCTACGAGCAGTACTTC. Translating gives CASNRGYEQYF.

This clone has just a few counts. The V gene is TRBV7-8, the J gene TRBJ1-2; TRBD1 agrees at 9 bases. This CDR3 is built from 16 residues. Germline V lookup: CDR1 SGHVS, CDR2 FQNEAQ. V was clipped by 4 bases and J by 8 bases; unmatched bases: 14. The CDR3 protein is CASSSRTGERLRGYTF. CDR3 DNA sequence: TGTGCCAGCAGCTCTAGGACAGGGGAAAGGCTACGGGGCTACACCTTC.

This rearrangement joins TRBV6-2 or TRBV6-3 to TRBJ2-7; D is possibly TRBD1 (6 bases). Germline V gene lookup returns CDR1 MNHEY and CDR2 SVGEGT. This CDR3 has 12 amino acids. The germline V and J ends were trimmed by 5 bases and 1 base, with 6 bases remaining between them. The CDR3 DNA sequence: TGTGCCAGCAGTCAGGGGTCCTACGAGCAGTACTTC. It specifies CASSQGSYEQYF.

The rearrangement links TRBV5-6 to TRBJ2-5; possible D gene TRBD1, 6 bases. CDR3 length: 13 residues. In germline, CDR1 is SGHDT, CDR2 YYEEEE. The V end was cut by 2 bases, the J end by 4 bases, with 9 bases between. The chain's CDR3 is CASSLIRGETQYF. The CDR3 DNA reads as TGTGCCAGCAGCTTAATCAGGGGAGAGACCCAGTACTTC.